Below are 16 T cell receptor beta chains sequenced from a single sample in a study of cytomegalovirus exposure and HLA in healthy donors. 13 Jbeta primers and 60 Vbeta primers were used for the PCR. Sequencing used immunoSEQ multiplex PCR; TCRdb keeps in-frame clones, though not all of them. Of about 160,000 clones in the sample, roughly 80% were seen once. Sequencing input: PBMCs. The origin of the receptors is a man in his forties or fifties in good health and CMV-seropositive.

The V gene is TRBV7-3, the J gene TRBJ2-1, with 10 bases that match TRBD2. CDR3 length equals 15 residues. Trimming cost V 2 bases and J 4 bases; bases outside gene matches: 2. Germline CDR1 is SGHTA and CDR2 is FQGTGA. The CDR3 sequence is CASSLAAGGYNEQFF. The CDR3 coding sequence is TGTGCCAGCAGCTTAGCAGCGGGGGGGTACAATGAGCAGTTCTTC. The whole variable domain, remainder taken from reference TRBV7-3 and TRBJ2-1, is GAGVSQTPSNKVTEKGKYVELRCDPISGHTALYWYRQSLGQGPEFLIYFQGTGAADDSGLPNDRFFAVRPEGSVSTLKIQRTERGDSAVYLCASSLAAGGYNEQFFGPGTRLTVL.

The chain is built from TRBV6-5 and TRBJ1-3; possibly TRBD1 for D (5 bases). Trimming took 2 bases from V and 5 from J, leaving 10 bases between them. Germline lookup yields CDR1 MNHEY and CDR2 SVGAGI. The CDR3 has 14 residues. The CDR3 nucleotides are TGTGCCAGCAGTTACCTCCTGGACAGAAACACCATATATTTT. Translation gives CASSYLLDRNTIYF.

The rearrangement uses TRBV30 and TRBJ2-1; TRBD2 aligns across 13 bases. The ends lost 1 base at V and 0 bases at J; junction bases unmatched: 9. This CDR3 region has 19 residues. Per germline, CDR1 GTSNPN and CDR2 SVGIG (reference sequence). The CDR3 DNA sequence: TGTGCCTGGAGTGCTGGACTAGCGGGAGCCCTAAGCTCCTACAATGAGCAGTTCTTC. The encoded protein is CAWSAGLAGALSSYNEQFF.

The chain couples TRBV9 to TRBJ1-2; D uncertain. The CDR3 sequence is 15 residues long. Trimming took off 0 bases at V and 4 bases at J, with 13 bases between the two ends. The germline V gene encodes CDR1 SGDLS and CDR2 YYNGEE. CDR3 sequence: CASSVGGYFSYGYTF. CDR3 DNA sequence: TGTGCCAGCAGCGTAGGCGGCTACTTTAGCTATGGCTACACCTTC.

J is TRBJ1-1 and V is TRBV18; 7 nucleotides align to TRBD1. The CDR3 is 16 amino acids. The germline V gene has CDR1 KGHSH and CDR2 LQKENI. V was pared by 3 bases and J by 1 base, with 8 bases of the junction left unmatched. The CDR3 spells CASSPLDRVGNTEAFF. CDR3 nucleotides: TGTGCCAGCTCACCTTTAGACAGGGTGGGGAACACTGAAGCTTTCTTT.

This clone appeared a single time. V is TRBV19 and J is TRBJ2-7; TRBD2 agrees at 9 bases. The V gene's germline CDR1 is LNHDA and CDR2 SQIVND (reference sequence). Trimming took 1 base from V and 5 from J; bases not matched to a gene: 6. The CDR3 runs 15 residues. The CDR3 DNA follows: TGTGCCAGTAGTATAGCCCCTAGCGGGAATGACGAGCAGTACTTC. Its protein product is CASSIAPSGNDEQYF.

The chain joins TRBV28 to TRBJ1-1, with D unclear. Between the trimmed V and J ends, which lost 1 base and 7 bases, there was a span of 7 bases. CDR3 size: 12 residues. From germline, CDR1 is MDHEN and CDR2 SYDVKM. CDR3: CASSLLGVEAFF. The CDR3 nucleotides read TGTGCCAGCAGTTTATTAGGAGTTGAAGCTTTCTTT.

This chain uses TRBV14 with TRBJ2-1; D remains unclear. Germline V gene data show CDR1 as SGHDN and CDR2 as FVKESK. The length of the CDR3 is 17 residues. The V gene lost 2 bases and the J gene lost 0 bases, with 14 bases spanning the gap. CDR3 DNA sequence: TGTGCCAGCAGCCAAAGGCACTCAGCGCTCTCCTACAATGAGCAGTTCTTC. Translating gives CASSQRHSALSYNEQFF.

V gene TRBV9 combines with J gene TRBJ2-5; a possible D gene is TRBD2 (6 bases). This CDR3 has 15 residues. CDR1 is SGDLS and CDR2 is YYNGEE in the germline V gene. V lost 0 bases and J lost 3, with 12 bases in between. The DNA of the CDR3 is TGTGCCAGCAGCGTAGCTGGAGGGCTGGAAGAGACCCAGTACTTC. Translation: CASSVAGGLEETQYF.

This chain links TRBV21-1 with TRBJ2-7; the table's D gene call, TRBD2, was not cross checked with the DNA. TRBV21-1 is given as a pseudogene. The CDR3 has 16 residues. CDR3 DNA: TGTGCCAGCAGCAAAGGTGTAGAAATCCATTCCTACGAGCAGTACTTC. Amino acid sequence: CASSKGVEIHSYEQYF.

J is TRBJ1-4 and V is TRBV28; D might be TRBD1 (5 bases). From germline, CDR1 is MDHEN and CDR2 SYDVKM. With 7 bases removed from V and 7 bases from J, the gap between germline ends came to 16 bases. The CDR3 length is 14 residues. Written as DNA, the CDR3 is TGTGCCAGCACCCCCTTGGGGGGAACTGAAAAACTGTTTTTT. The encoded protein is CASTPLGGTEKLFF.

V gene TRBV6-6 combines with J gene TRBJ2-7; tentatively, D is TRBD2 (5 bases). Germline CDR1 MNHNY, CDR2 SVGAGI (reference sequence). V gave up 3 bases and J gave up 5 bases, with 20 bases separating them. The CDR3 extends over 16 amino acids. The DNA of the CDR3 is TGTGCCAGCAGTTATTTCCCGGAGGAATATTTGGACGAGCAGTACTTC. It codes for CASSYFPEEYLDEQYF.

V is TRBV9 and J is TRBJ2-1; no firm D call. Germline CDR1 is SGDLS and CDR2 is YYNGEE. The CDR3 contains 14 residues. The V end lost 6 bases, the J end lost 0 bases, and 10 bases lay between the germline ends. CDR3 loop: CASNGGNSYNEQFF. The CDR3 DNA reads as TGTGCCAGCAATGGCGGCAACTCCTACAATGAGCAGTTCTTC.

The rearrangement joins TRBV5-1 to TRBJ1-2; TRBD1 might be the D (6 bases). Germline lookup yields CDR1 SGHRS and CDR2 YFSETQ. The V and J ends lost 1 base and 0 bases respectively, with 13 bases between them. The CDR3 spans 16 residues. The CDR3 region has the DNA TGCGCCAGCAGCTTGTGGGCAGGGGAAGCTAACTATGGCTACACCTTC. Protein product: CASSLWAGEANYGYTF.

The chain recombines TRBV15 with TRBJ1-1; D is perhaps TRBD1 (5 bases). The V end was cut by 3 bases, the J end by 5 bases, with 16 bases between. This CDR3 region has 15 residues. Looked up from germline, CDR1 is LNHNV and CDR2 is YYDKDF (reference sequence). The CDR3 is CATSRRQTERTEAFF. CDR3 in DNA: TGTGCCACCAGCAGGCGACAGACGGAGAGGACTGAAGCTTTCTTT.

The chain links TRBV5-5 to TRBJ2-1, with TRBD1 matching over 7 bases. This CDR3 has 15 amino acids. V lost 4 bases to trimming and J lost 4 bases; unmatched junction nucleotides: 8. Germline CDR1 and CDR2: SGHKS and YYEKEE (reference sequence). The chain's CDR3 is CASSTTGKRYNEQFF. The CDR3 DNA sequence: TGTGCCAGCAGCACGACAGGGAAGAGGTACAATGAGCAGTTCTTC.